Each of the 31 T cell receptor beta chains below was sequenced from the same sample in a study of metastatic and nonmetastatic thyroid tumors (dated by TCRdb to about 2020). None of the patients had been given any treatment before thyroid surgery. Receptor amplification or capture employed PCR. This sample was sequenced with an Illumina HiSeq 4000. The public reads were reanalyzed by TCRdb: fastp trimming at Q25, MiXCR alignment, in-frame beta chains only. Present in this sample are 60,000 or so clones, 25% to 30% of which were seen just once. Of the sample, less than 20% is held by the ten largest clones. What was sequenced was blood. These TCRs come from a female donor with papillary thyroid cancer or a benign thyroid nodule (not recorded which). Some clones in this sample may be carry-over from other donors' samples.

This clone was seen a handful of times. The rearrangement uses TRBV18 and TRBJ1-2, with 9 bases fitting TRBD1. CDR1 is KGHSH, CDR2 LQKENI, per germline. Germline trimming cut 4 bases from V and 6 bases from J; bases unmatched to any gene: 6. The CDR3 covers 14 residues. CDR3 amino acids: CASSQTGTGNGYTF. The CDR3 DNA reads TGTGCCAGCTCACAAACCGGGACAGGGAATGGCTACACCTTC.

The chain uses TRBV30 and TRBJ2-7, with 9 bases aligning to TRBD1. The V and J ends lost 7 bases and 2 bases, in that order; junction bases with no gene match: 6. CDR1 and CDR2 from the germline V gene are GTSNPN and SVGIG (reference sequence). The CDR3 has 13 residues. As DNA, the CDR3 is TGTGCCTCTGCGGGACAGGGTACCTACGAGCAGTACTTC. Translating it yields CASAGQGTYEQYF.

The genes are TRBV20-1 and TRBJ2-3; D assignment may be TRBD1 or TRBD2 (8 bases each). The CDR3 runs 19 residues. Germline V gene sequence: CDR1 DFQATT, CDR2 SNEGSKA (reference sequence). V was cut by 4 bases and J by 4 bases, with 30 bases left in between. The CDR3, as DNA: TGCAGTGCTACCCGGACAGGGAGCTGGCGGGAGGATGGTGCAGATACGCAGTATTTT. It specifies CSATRTGSWREDGADTQYF.

This chain connects TRBV19 to TRBJ2-7; TRBD1 agrees at 7 bases. There are 14 residues in the CDR3. The germline CDR1 and CDR2 sequences are LNHDA and SQIVND (reference sequence). Unmatched junction bases numbered 5, after V lost 3 bases and J lost 3 bases. CDR3 nucleotide sequence: TGTGCCAGTAGTATCTTCCGGGACAGCTACGAGCAGTACTTC. Amino acid sequence: CASSIFRDSYEQYF.

This clone is medium-sized within its sample. The gene calls are TRBV6-4 and TRBJ2-7, with a tentative D call TRBD2 (5 bases). V was pared by 0 bases and J by 11 bases, with 11 bases between. The CDR3 contains 12 residues. Germline V lookup: CDR1 MRHNA, CDR2 SNTAGT. CDR3 protein: CASSDSVGRKYF. CDR3 DNA: TGTGCCAGCAGTGACTCAGTGGGGAGAAAGTACTTC.

The chain recombines TRBV19 with TRBJ2-1; 9 bases agree with TRBD2. The CDR3 extends over 15 amino acids. J lost 5 bases, V lost 4 bases, and 6 bases had no gene match. CDR1 is LNHDA and CDR2 is SQIVND in the germline V gene (reference sequence). Here the CDR3 DNA reads TGTGCCAGTAGTACCTATAGCGGGAGTCACAATGAGCAGTTCTTC. This codes for CASSTYSGSHNEQFF.

About this clone itself: The junction differs from germline at one of its ends, possibly a read error. CDR3 in amino acids: CSSSSTTSGYTGELFF. In DNA, the CDR3 is TGTTCCAGCAGTTCTACGACTAGCGGCTACACCGGGGAGCTGTTTTTT. The chain uses TRBV28 and TRBJ2-2; 9 nucleotides agree with TRBD2. The CDR3 is made up of 16 amino acids. Germline V gives CDR1 MDHEN, CDR2 SYDVKM.

This clone occurred a few times. The chain employs TRBV11-2 and TRBJ2-1; 13 bases match TRBD2. The germline V gene encodes CDR1 SGHAT and CDR2 FQNNGV. CDR3 length equals 16 residues. V shed 5 bases, J shed 7 bases, and the junction held 8 bases outside the gene matches. Here the CDR3 reads CASSPPGTSGKNEQFF. The CDR3 coding sequence is TGTGCCAGCAGCCCACCCGGGACTAGCGGGAAGAATGAGCAGTTCTTC.

The V call is TRBV30, the J call TRBJ1-6; TRBD1 might be the D (6 bases). V was shortened by 0 bases and J by 7 bases, with 10 bases between the two germline ends. The CDR3 sequence is 14 residues long. Germline CDR1 reads GTSNPN; CDR2 reads SVGIG (reference sequence). The CDR3, as DNA: TGTGCCTGGAGTGTTGGGCAGGGGAATTCACCCCTCCACTTT. Protein: CAWSVGQGNSPLHF.

This clone is termed medium-sized. The rearrangement links TRBV16 to TRBJ1-2; D is unclear. The CDR3 spans 12 residues. The germline V and J ends were trimmed by 6 bases and 6 bases, with 11 bases remaining between them. Germline V gene data show CDR1 as KGHSY and CDR2 as FQNENV. CDR3 sequence (DNA): TGTGCCAGCAGTATGACCGGGGATGGCTACACCTTC. It is translated as CASSMTGDGYTF. The entire variable domain, with the rest obtained from reference TRBV16 and TRBJ1-2, is as follows: GEEVAQTPKHLVRGEGQKAKLYCAPIKGHSYVFWYQQVLKNEFKFLISFQNENVFDETGMPKERFSAKCLPNSPCSLEIQATKLEDSAVYFCASSMTGDGYTFGSGTRLTVV.

The chain has TRBV12-3 or TRBV12-4 and TRBJ1-1; D is uncertain. This CDR3 is 13 amino acids long. The germline V and J ends were trimmed by 6 bases and 7 bases, with 15 bases remaining between them. The CDR3 protein is CASSLHSGSEAFF. As DNA, the CDR3 is TGTGCCAGCAGCTTGCATAGTGGGAGTGAAGCTTTCTTT.

Sample share makes this clone medium-sized (0.01 to 0.1%). The CDR3 DNA sequence: TGCGCCAGCAGCTTGGAATTTGAGGCGGATGGCTACACCTTC. This sequence encodes CASSLEFEADGYTF. This chain joins TRBV5-1 and TRBJ1-2; D unresolved. Trimming removed 0 bases at V and 6 bases at J, with 12 bases between. This CDR3 has 14 amino acids. From germline, CDR1 is SGHRS and CDR2 YFSETQ. Looking up the rest from reference TRBV5-1 and TRBJ1-2 gives the full variable domain: KAGVTQTPRYLIKTRGQQVTLSCSPISGHRSVSWYQQTPGQGLQFLFEYFSETQRNKGNFPGRFSGRQFSNSRSEMNVSTLELGDSALYLCASSLEFEADGYTFGSGTRLTVV.

On this clone itself: The conserved final phenylalanine or tryptophan is absent from the CDR3, which likely points to a read error. V and J are TRBV7-3 and TRBJ2-2, with a possible D match to TRBD1 (7 bases). The CDR3 spans 13 residues. The germline gives CDR1 SGHTA, CDR2 FQGTGA. Trimming pared 5 bases from V and 11 bases from J, leaving 15 bases between. Written as DNA, the CDR3 is TGTGCCAGCAGCGCGGGACAGACGACAGAGCTGTTTTCT. As protein: CASSAGQTTELFS.

At least ten counts were recorded for this clone. This chain uses TRBV5-1 with TRBJ1-4, with D possibly being TRBD1 (6 bases). CDR1 and CDR2 from the germline V gene are SGHRS and YFSETQ. The CDR3 contains 15 residues. Trimming cost V 1 base and J 5 bases, with 12 bases left between them. The CDR3 here is CASSLTGMKNEKLFF. CDR3 DNA: TGCGCCAGCAGCTTGACAGGGATGAAGAATGAAAAACTGTTTTTT.

This clone came up a few times. The rearrangement links TRBV28 to TRBJ2-7; D not resolved. Germline V gene sequence: CDR1 MDHEN, CDR2 SYDVKM. The ends were cut back, 4 bases at V and 2 bases at J, with 18 bases in the middle. This CDR3 is 16 amino acids long. The CDR3: CASSSRRRAKPYEQYF. The CDR3 DNA is TGTGCCAGCAGTTCACGAAGAAGGGCCAAGCCCTACGAGCAGTACTTC.

This clone is medium-sized. The J gene is TRBJ1-1, the V gene TRBV28; D uncertain. This CDR3 has 16 amino acids. From germline, CDR1 is MDHEN and CDR2 SYDVKM. Trimming shortened V by 4 bases and J by 7 bases, and 22 bases separated the two germline ends. CDR3 residues: CASSSVSRQLGGEAFF. CDR3 bases: TGTGCCAGCAGTTCAGTTTCGCGGCAGCTAGGTGGTGAAGCTTTCTTT. Complete variable domain (other parts from reference TRBV28 and TRBJ1-1): DVKVTQSSRYLVKRTGEKVFLECVQDMDHENMFWYRQDPGLGLRLIYFSYDVKMKEKGDIPEGYSVSREKKERFSLILESASTNQTSMYLCASSSVSRQLGGEAFFGQGTRLTVV.

The chain combines TRBV7-3 with TRBJ2-1; D gene ambiguous. Trimming removed 2 bases at V and 8 bases at J, with 16 bases between. The CDR3 has 15 amino acids. Per the germline V gene, CDR1 is SGHTA and CDR2 is FQGTGA. In DNA, the CDR3 is TGTGCCAGCAGCTTATCCCCCGGACCTCAGTATGAGCAGTTCTTC. Residues: CASSLSPGPQYEQFF.

This clone has a handful of counts. DNA of the CDR3: TGTGCCAGCAGCTCTCAGGGACTAGCTGCGTACAATGAGCAGTTCTTC. Translating it yields CASSSQGLAAYNEQFF. J is TRBJ2-1 and V is TRBV7-3; the match to TRBD2 covers 9 bases. CDR3 size: 16 residues. V gave up 4 bases and J gave up 4 bases; unmatched junction bases: 8. Germline-derived CDR1 and CDR2 are SGHTA and FQGTGA.

The CDR3 DNA follows: TGTGCCTGGAGTCCCTGGGGCTACGAGCAGTACTTC. Translation: CAWSPWGYEQYF. The V and J genes are TRBV30 and TRBJ2-7; D gene uncertain. The V end lost 2 bases, the J end lost 3 bases, and 8 bases lay between the germline ends. This CDR3 contains 12 residues. Germline CDR1 and CDR2: GTSNPN and SVGIG (reference sequence).

This clone turned up a few times. This chain links TRBV27 with TRBJ1-1, with TRBD1 matching 7 bases. This CDR3 region has 15 residues. Losses at the gene ends were 4 bases for V and 5 bases for J; bases not matched to a gene: 10. Looked up from germline, CDR1 is MNHEY and CDR2 is SMNVEV (reference sequence). Written as DNA, the CDR3 is TGTGCCAGCAGTTCTCCCAGGACAGGTGGAACTGAAGCTTTCTTT. Translated, it gives CASSSPRTGGTEAFF.

In this sample, this clone turned up a few times. The gene calls are TRBV20-1 and TRBJ2-3, with 10 nucleotides matching TRBD2. The CDR3 loop spans 16 amino acids. From germline, CDR1 is DFQATT and CDR2 SNEGSKA (reference sequence). The junction had 14 bases not matched to a gene; V was cut back by 5 bases and J by 6 bases. DNA for the CDR3: TGCAGTGCTTCGGTCCGAGCGGGGGGGCGAGTGGATACGCAGTATTTT. It encodes CSASVRAGGRVDTQYF.

This clone was detected ten times or more. The genes are TRBV25-1 and TRBJ1-2, with D possibly being TRBD1 (5 bases). Germline CDR1 and CDR2: MGHDK and SYGVNS. The CDR3 is 13 amino acids. The V and J ends lost 5 bases and 5 bases respectively, with 12 bases between them. This chain's CDR3 is CASSPGTNYGYTF. CDR3 bases: TGTGCCAGCAGTCCCGGGACCAATTATGGCTACACCTTC.

This clone was observed a handful of times. At one end, the junction sequence differs from germline, possibly due to a read error. The chain couples TRBV6-2 or TRBV6-3 to TRBJ2-7; D is possibly TRBD1 (6 bases). The germline gives CDR1 MNHEY, CDR2 SVGEGT. This CDR3 spans 15 amino acids. CDR3 nucleotide sequence: TGTGCCAGCAGATACTCGGGACAACGAAGCTACGAGCAGTACTTC. Amino acids: CASRYSGQRSYEQYF.

V and J are TRBV27 and TRBJ2-7, with TRBD2 as a possible D gene (5 bases). Trimming removed 6 bases at V and 0 bases at J, with 15 bases between. The CDR3 consists of 15 residues. Germline CDR1 and CDR2: MNHEY and SMNVEV (reference sequence). CDR3: CASRLATVGSYEQYF. Here the CDR3 DNA reads TGTGCCAGCAGGCTAGCTACCGTTGGCTCCTACGAGCAGTACTTC.

The chain uses TRBV5-1 and TRBJ1-4; no reliable D call. V dropped 2 bases and J dropped 4 bases, with 6 bases sitting between them. CDR1 is SGHRS, CDR2 YFSETQ, per germline. There are 13 residues in the CDR3. The CDR3 coding sequence is TGCGCCAGCAGCTTAGAGGATAATGAAAAACTGTTTTTT. Translating it yields CASSLEDNEKLFF.

The chain is built from TRBV4-2 and TRBJ2-7; D not certain. TRBJ2-1 explains the end of the DNA better; the J call may be wrong. This CDR3 comprises 16 residues. CDR1 and CDR2 (germline): LGHNA, YNFKEQ. As DNA, the CDR3 is TGTGCCAGCAGCCAAGAGAGCGCGAGCTCCTACAATGAGCAGTTCTTC. Its protein is CASSQESASSYNEQFF.

This clone was counted many times. V and J are TRBV3-1 and TRBJ1-4; TRBD1 might be the D (5 bases). CDR1 LGHDT and CDR2 YNNKEL come from the germline V gene (reference sequence). There are 11 residues in the CDR3. V dropped 8 bases and J dropped 12 bases, with 13 bases sitting between them. CDR3 region: CASLGAVELFF. In DNA, the CDR3 is TGTGCCAGCTTAGGGGCTGTTGAACTGTTTTTT.

The chain combines TRBV20-1 with TRBJ1-6; D unresolved. This CDR3 region has 15 residues. Germline CDR1 DFQATT, CDR2 SNEGSKA (reference sequence). V shed 2 bases and J shed 8 bases, with 16 bases lying between them. Written as DNA, the CDR3 is TGCAGTGCTAGATCCCCCAGGTTTCCCTATTCACCCCTCCACTTT. This codes for CSARSPRFPYSPLHF.

This clone was observed a handful of times. The chain joins TRBV24-1 to TRBJ2-1; 9 bases match TRBD1. Looked up from germline, CDR1 is KGHDR and CDR2 is SFDVKD. J lost 9 bases, V lost 5 bases, and 10 bases had no gene match. This CDR3 has 15 residues. CDR3 loop: CATSAGQGIVGEQFF. The CDR3 coding sequence is TGTGCCACCAGTGCGGGACAGGGTATCGTTGGTGAGCAGTTCTTC.

The genes are TRBV4-3 and TRBJ2-7; 7 bases are shared with TRBD1. The CDR3 extends over 16 amino acids. Unmatched junction bases numbered 7, after V lost 0 bases and J lost 2 bases. Germline V gives CDR1 LGHNA, CDR2 YSLEER. The CDR3 protein is CASSQEYKGAAYEQYF. For the CDR3, the DNA is TGCGCCAGCAGCCAAGAGTACAAGGGGGCCGCCTACGAGCAGTACTTC.

This clone turned up a few times. As DNA, the CDR3 is TGTGCCAGCAGGCCCGGGACTAGCGGCAATGAGCAGTTCTTC. It encodes CASRPGTSGNEQFF. The rearrangement joins TRBV12-3 or TRBV12-4 to TRBJ2-1; 11 nucleotides line up with TRBD2. CDR3 size: 14 residues. V trimming: 6 bases; J trimming: 6 bases; junction bases outside the gene matches: 4.